This T cell receptor (beta chain) was captured in a study of shared clonotypes between healthy human individuals. Assay: immunoSEQ multiplex PCR; the TCRdb copy retains only in-frame clones and omits some. The sample has approximately 110,000 clones; about 66% are singletons. Per the germline V gene, CDR1 is SGHRS and CDR2 is YFSETQ. The CDR3 length is 15 residues. The germline V and J ends were trimmed by 0 bases and 2 bases, with 12 bases remaining between them. To make CD8 memory, CD45RO+ cells were put together with CCR7-negative CD45RA+ TemRA cells. The chain carries TRBV5-1 and TRBJ2-7; D may be TRBD1 or TRBD2 (6 bases each). This sequence originates from a woman aged 25 to 39 in good health. Sequenced: memory CD8+ T cells sorted from blood. Subset denoted: CD45RO+ cells pooled with CCR7-negative TemRA cells. The DNA of the CDR3 is TGCGCCAGCAGCTTGGCGGGGGCTGTAGCCTACGAGCAGTACTTC. It translates to CASSLAGAVAYEQYF.